This T cell receptor beta chain was identified in a study of cytomegalovirus exposure and HLA in healthy donors. Study results and caveats: Researchers reported in a later analysis that common viral pathogens appeared linked to several top clusters. Analysis was performed later, and it showed HLA-associated TCR beta chains to be more clonally expanded than equally common others.

This PCR relied on a set of 60 Vbeta primers and 13 Jbeta primers. The method was immunoSEQ multiplex PCR; TCRdb's version includes in-frame clones alone and lacks a portion of them. Seen here are approximately 220,000 clones, roughly 80% observed once, and the top ten hold 2.9%. This CDR3 has 15 residues. V lost 7 bases to trimming and J lost 7 bases, with 17 bases between them. CDR1 is MDHEN, CDR2 SYDVKM, per germline. A word on this clone: Its antigen is unknown.

These donors counted as nominally healthy when sampled, but unrecorded immune exposures were likely. The receptor was isolated from a man aged 30 to 45 in good health and CMV-seronegative. The sequencing sample was made of PBMCs. This chain connects TRBV28 to TRBJ1-6, with D maybe TRBD1 (5 bases). The CDR3 DNA sequence: TGTGCCAGCACGAGGCCAGGGATTAGGAATTCACCCCTCCACTTT. This gives the protein CASTRPGIRNSPLHF.